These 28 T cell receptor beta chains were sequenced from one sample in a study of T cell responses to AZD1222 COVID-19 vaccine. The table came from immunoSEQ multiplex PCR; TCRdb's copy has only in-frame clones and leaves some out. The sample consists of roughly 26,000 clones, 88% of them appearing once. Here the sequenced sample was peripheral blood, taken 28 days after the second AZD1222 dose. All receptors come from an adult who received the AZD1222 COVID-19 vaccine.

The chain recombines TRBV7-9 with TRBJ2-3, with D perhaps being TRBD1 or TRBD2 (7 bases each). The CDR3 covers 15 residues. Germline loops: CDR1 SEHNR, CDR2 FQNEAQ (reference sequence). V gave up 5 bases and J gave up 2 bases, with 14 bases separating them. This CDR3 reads CASSPGGGHTDTQYF. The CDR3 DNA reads TGTGCCAGCAGCCCAGGGGGGGGACACACAGATACGCAGTATTTT. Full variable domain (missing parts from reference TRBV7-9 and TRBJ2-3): DTGVSQNPRHKITKRGQNVTFRCDPISEHNRLYWYRQTLGQGPEFLTYFQNEAQLEKSRLLSDRFSAERPKGSFSTLEIQRTEQGDSAMYLCASSPGGGHTDTQYFGPGTRLTVL.

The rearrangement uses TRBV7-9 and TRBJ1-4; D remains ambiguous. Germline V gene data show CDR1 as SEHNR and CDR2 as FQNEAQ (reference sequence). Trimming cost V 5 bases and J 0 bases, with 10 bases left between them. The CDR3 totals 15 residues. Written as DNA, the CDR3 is TGTGCCAGCAGCCCCCGGGTGACAACTAATGAAAAACTGTTTTTT. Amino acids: CASSPRVTTNEKLFF.

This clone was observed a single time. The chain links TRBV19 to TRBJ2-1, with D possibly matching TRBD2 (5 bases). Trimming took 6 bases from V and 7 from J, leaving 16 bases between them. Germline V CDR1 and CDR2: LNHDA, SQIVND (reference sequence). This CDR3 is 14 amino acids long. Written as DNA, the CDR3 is TGTGCCAGTAGCCACCACCCACCGGGGAATGAGCAGTTCTTC. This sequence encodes CASSHHPPGNEQFF.

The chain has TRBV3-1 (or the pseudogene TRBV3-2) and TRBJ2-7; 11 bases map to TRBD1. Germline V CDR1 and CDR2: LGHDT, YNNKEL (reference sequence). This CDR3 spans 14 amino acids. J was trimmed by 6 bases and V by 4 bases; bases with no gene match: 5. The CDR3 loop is CASSPRDRGGEQYF. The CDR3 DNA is TGTGCCAGCAGCCCTCGGGACAGGGGGGGCGAGCAGTACTTC.

The CDR3: CASRDPLVTNEKLFF. In nucleotides, the CDR3 is TGTGCCAGCAGGGACCCCCTGGTAACTAATGAAAAACTGTTTTTT. V and J are TRBV2 and TRBJ1-4; D uncertain. In germline, CDR1 is SNHLY, CDR2 FYNNEI. V dropped 6 bases and J dropped 1 base, with 12 bases sitting between them. The CDR3 covers 15 residues.

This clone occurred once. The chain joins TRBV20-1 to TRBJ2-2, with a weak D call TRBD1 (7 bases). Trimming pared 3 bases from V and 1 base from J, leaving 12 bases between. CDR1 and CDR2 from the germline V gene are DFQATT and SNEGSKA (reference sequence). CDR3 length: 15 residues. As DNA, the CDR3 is TGCAGTGCTAGTCGGCAGGGGGGGAACACCGGGGAGCTGTTTTTT. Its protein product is CSASRQGGNTGELFF.

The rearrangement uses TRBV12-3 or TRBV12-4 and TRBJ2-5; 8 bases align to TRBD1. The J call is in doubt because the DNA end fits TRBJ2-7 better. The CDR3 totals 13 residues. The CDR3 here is CASSLGQVYEQYF. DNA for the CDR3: TGTGCCAGCAGTTTGGGACAGGTCTACGAGCAGTACTTC.

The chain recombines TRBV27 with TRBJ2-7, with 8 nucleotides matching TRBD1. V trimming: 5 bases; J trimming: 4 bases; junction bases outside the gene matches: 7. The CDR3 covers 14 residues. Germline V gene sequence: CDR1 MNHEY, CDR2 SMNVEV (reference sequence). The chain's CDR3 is CASSRDRGRYEQYF. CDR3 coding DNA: TGTGCCAGCAGTCGTGACAGGGGTCGATACGAGCAGTACTTC.

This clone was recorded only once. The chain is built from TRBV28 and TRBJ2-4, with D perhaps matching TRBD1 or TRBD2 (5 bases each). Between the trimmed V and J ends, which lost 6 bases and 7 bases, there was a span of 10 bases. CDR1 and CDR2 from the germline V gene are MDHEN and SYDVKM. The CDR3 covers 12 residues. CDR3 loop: CASSGDVNIQYF. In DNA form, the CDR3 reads TGTGCCAGCAGCGGGGACGTGAACATTCAGTACTTC.

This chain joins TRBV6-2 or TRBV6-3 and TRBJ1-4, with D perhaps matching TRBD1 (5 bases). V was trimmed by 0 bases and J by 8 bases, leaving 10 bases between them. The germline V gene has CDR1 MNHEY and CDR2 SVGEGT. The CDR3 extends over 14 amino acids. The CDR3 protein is CASSYSPGKEKLFF. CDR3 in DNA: TGTGCCAGCAGTTACTCGCCAGGGAAGGAAAAACTGTTTTTT.

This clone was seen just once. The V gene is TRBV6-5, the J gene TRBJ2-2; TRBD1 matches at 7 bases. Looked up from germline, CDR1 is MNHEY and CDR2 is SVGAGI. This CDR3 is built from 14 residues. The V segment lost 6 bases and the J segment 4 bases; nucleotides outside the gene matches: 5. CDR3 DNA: TGTGCCAGCAGACAGACAGGGTTCACCGGGGAGCTGTTTTTT. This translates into CASRQTGFTGELFF.

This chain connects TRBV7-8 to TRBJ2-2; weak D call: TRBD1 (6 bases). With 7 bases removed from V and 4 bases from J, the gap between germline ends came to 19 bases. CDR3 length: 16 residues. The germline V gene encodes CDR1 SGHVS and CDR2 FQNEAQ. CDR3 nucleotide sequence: TGTGCCAGCACCCCAAACAGGGTACGAGGCACCGGGGAGCTGTTTTTT. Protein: CASTPNRVRGTGELFF.

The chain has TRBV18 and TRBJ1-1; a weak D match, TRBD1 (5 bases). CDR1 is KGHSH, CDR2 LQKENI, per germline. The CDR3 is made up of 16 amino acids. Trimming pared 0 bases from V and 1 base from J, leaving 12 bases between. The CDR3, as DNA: TGTGCCAGCTCACCACCCCAGGGAGGGAGGAACACTGAAGCTTTCTTT. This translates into CASSPPQGGRNTEAFF.

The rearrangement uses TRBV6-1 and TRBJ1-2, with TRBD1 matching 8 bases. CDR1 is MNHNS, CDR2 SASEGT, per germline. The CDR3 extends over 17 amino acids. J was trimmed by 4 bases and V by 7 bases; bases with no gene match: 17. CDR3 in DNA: TGTGCCAGCACTAAAGCCTCCGGGACAGGAGGGGGCTATGGCTACACCTTC. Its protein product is CASTKASGTGGGYGYTF.

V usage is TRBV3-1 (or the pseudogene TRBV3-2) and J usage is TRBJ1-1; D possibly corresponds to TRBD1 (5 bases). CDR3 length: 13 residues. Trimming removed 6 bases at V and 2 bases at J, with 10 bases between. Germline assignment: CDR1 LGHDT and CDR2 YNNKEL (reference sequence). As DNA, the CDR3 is TGTGCCAGCAGTCGGGACCTAAACACTGAAGCTTTCTTT. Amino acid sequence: CASSRDLNTEAFF.

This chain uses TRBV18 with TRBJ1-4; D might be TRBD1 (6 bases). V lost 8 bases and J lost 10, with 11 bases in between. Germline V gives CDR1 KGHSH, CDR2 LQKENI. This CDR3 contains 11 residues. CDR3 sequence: CASTEGGKLFF. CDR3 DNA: TGTGCCAGCACGGAAGGGGGAAAACTGTTTTTT.

Written as DNA, the CDR3 is TGTGCCAGCAGCTCCTGGGTTCAAGAGACCCAGTACTTC. Translation gives CASSSWVQETQYF. The chain links TRBV7-2 to TRBJ2-5, with D unresolved. Germline CDR1 is SGHTA and CDR2 is FQGNSA. This CDR3 contains 13 residues. Trimming left V 4 bases short and J 2 bases short, with 8 bases between. The full variable domain, its missing parts supplied by reference TRBV7-2 and TRBJ2-5, is GAGVSQSPSNKVTEKGKDVELRCDPISGHTALYWYRQSLGQGLEFLIYFQGNSAPDKSGLPSDRFSAERTGGSVSTLTIQRTQQEDSAVYLCASSSWVQETQYFGPGTRLLVL.

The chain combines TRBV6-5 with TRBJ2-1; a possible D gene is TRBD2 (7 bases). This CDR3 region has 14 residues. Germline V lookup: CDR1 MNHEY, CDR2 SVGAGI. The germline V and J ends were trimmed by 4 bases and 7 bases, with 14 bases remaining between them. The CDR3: CASSWGRGRNEQFF. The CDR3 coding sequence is TGTGCCAGCAGTTGGGGGCGGGGGAGGAATGAGCAGTTCTTC.

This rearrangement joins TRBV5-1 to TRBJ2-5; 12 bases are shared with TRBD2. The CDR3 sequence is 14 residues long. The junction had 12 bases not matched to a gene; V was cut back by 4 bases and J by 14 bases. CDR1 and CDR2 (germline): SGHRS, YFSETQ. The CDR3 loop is CASSAQTSGGSKYF. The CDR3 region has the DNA TGCGCCAGCAGCGCCCAAACTAGCGGGGGGTCCAAATACTTC.

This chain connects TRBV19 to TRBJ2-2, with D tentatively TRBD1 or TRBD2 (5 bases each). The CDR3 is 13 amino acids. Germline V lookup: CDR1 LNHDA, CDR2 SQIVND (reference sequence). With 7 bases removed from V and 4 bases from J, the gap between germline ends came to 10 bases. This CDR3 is CASTLGGTGELFF. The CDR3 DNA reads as TGTGCCAGTACTCTTGGGGGCACCGGGGAGCTGTTTTTT.

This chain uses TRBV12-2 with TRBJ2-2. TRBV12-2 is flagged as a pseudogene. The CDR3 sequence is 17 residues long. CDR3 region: CASRPAGGVALTGELFF. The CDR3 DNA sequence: TGTGCAAGTCGCCCAGCAGGGGGGGTGGCGCTCACCGGGGAGCTGTTTTTT.

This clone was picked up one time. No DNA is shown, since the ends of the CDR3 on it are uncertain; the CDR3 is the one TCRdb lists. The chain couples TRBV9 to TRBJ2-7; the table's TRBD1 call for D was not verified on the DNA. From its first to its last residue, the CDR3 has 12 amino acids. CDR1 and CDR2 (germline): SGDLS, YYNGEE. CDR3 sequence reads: CASSVAFGTPLF.

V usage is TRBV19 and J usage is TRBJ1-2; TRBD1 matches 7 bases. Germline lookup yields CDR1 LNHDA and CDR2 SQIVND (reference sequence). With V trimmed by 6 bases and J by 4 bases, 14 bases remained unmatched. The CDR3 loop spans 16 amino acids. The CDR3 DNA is TGTGCCAGTAGCAGCACAGGGGTGAATGTTGGCTATGGCTACACCTTC. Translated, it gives CASSSTGVNVGYGYTF.

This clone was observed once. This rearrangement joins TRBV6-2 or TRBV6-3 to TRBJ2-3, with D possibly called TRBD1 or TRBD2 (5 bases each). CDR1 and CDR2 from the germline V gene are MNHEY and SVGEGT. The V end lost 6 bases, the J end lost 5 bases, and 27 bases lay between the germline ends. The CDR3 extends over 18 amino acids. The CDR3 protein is CASSRSAPGAQVGDTQYF. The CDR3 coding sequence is TGTGCCAGCAGCCGGTCAGCCCCCGGGGCTCAAGTAGGAGATACGCAGTATTTT.

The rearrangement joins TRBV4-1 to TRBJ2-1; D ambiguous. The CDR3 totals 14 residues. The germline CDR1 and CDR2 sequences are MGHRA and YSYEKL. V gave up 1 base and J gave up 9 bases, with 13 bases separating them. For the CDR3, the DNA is TGCGCCAGCAGCCAAGTATGGGGTTGGAGTGAGCAGTTCTTC. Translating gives CASSQVWGWSEQFF.

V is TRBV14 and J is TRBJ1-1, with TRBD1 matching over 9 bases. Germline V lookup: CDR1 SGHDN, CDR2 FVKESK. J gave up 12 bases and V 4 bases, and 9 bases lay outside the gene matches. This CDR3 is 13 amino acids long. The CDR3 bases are TGTGCCAGCAGCCCAAGACAGGGGGGGATGACTTTCTTT. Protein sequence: CASSPRQGGMTFF. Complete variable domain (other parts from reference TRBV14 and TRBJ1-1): EAGVTQFPSHSVIEKGQTVTLRCDPISGHDNLYWYRRVMGKEIKFLLHFVKESKQDESGMPNNRFLAERTGGTYSTLKVQPAELEDSGVYFCASSPRQGGMTFFGQGTRLTVV.

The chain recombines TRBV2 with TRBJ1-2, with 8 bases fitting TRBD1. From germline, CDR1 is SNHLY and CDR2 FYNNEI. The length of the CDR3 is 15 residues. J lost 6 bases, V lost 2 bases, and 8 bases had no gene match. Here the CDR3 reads CASSEWARGQDGYTF. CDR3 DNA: TGTGCCAGCAGTGAATGGGCCAGGGGGCAAGATGGCTACACCTTC.

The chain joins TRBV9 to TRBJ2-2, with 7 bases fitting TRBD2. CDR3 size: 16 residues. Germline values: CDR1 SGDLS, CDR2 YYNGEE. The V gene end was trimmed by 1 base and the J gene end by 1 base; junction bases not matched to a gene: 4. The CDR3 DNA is TGTGCCAGCAGCGTAAATCCTAGCGGGAACACCGGGGAGCTGTTTTTT. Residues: CASSVNPSGNTGELFF.